Presented here are 20 T cell receptor beta chains from one specimen sequenced in a study of cytomegalovirus exposure and HLA in healthy donors. 13 Jbeta primers and 60 Vbeta primers were used for the PCR. TCRdb keeps only in-frame clones here, not all; method: immunoSEQ multiplex PCR. Here the sample table reports roughly 76,000 clones. The source material was PBMCs. The receptors come from a female donor in good health and CMV-seropositive.

The chain employs TRBV5-4 and TRBJ2-4; the match to TRBD2 covers 7 bases. This CDR3 has 14 residues. CDR1 and CDR2 from the germline V gene are SGHNT and YYREEE (reference sequence). The junction had 2 bases not matched to a gene; V was cut back by 2 bases and J by 3 bases. CDR3 in DNA: TGTGCCAGCAGCTTAGCGGGGTTCAAAAACATTCAGTACTTC. Translation: CASSLAGFKNIQYF. The full variable domain, with the rest looked up from reference TRBV5-4 and TRBJ2-4, is ETGVTQSPTHLIKTRGQQVTLRCSSQSGHNTVSWYQQALGQGPQFIFQYYREEENGRGNFPPRFSGLQFPNYSSELNVNALELDDSALYLCASSLAGFKNIQYFGAGTRLSVL.

The chain combines TRBV19 with TRBJ2-5, with D perhaps TRBD1 (6 bases). The CDR3 sequence is 13 residues long. V dropped 6 bases and J dropped 2 bases, with 10 bases sitting between them. Germline V CDR1 and CDR2: LNHDA, SQIVND (reference sequence). The CDR3 protein is CASSTGQQETQYF. The CDR3, as DNA: TGTGCCAGTAGCACGGGACAACAAGAGACCCAGTACTTC.

The gene calls are TRBV9 and TRBJ2-3; 7 positions agree with TRBD2. Germline-derived CDR1 and CDR2 are SGDLS and YYNGEE. Unmatched junction bases numbered 5, after V lost 4 bases and J lost 0 bases. The CDR3 length is 15 residues. The CDR3 bases are TGTGCCAGCAGCCCGACTAGCAGAAGCACAGATACGCAGTATTTT. Its translation: CASSPTSRSTDTQYF.

V is TRBV5-1 and J is TRBJ1-1, with D uncertain. The CDR3 length is 15 residues. The germline gives CDR1 SGHRS, CDR2 YFSETQ. V was cut by 4 bases and J by 2 bases, with 15 bases left in between. The DNA of the CDR3 is TGCGCCAGCAGCACTAACCGGGATTACAACACTGAAGCTTTCTTT. This gives the protein CASSTNRDYNTEAFF.

The V call is TRBV6-5, the J call TRBJ2-5; TRBD2 is a possible D gene (7 bases). Germline CDR1 MNHEY, CDR2 SVGAGI. The CDR3 is made up of 15 amino acids. Trimming removed 6 bases at V and 2 bases at J, with 16 bases between. CDR3 bases: TGTGCCAGCAGCTTCCAAAGCGGGACACAAGAGACCCAGTACTTC. As protein: CASSFQSGTQETQYF.

The V call is TRBV28, the J call TRBJ2-7; tentative D call: TRBD2 (5 bases). Germline lookup yields CDR1 MDHEN and CDR2 SYDVKM. CDR3 length: 12 amino acids. The V end was cut by 3 bases, the J end by 5 bases, with 8 bases between. The CDR3, as DNA: TGTGCCAGCAGTTTTTCCGGGAACGAGCAGTACTTC. Translation: CASSFSGNEQYF.

The chain carries TRBV28 and TRBJ1-5; 8 nucleotides match TRBD1. V shed 5 bases, J shed 5 bases, and the junction held 5 bases outside the gene matches. The CDR3 runs to 14 residues. Germline V gene data show CDR1 as MDHEN and CDR2 as SYDVKM. CDR3 sequence reads: CASSAYRGDQPQHF. Here the CDR3 DNA reads TGTGCCAGCAGTGCCTACAGGGGGGATCAGCCCCAGCATTTT.

The J gene is TRBJ1-1, the V gene TRBV10-3; TRBD1 aligns across 7 bases. Germline CDR1 reads ENHRY; CDR2 reads SYGVKD. J lost 1 base, V lost 8 bases, and 13 bases had no gene match. The CDR3 has 16 amino acids. CDR3 region: CAISGGTTLENTEAFF. For the CDR3, the DNA is TGTGCCATCTCAGGGGGGACCACCCTGGAGAACACTGAAGCTTTCTTT.

This rearrangement joins TRBV30 to TRBJ2-3; 7 nucleotides agree with TRBD1. This CDR3 contains 15 residues. Germline CDR1 and CDR2: GTSNPN and SVGIG (reference sequence). V gave up 4 bases and J gave up 4 bases; unmatched junction bases: 11. CDR3 nucleotide sequence: TGTGCCTGGAAGGATAAGGGGGCGGTCGCAGATACGCAGTATTTT. Encoded protein: CAWKDKGAVADTQYF.

The rearrangement links TRBV9 to TRBJ2-5; D gene ambiguous. Trimming pared 0 bases from V and 0 bases from J, leaving 6 bases between. Per the germline V gene, CDR1 is SGDLS and CDR2 is YYNGEE. The CDR3 runs 14 residues. This CDR3 reads CASSVESHQETQYF. CDR3 DNA: TGTGCCAGCAGCGTAGAGAGCCACCAAGAGACCCAGTACTTC.

The V call is TRBV7-9, the J call TRBJ1-3; D unclear. V lost 5 bases to trimming and J lost 2 bases, with 22 bases between them. The germline gives CDR1 SEHNR, CDR2 FQNEAQ (reference sequence). This CDR3 has 18 residues. CDR3 residues: CASSPKAWEGSPGNTIYF. The CDR3 region has the DNA TGTGCCAGCAGCCCAAAAGCTTGGGAGGGATCACCTGGAAACACCATATATTTT. Full variable domain (rest looked up from reference TRBV7-9 and TRBJ1-3): DTGVSQNPRHKITKRGQNVTFRCDPISEHNRLYWYRQTLGQGPEFLTYFQNEAQLEKSRLLSDRFSAERPKGSFSTLEIQRTEQGDSAMYLCASSPKAWEGSPGNTIYFGEGSWLTVV.

The chain's CDR3 is CASSDRGQGAPEAFF. As DNA, the CDR3 is TGTGCCAGTAGTGATAGAGGACAGGGGGCCCCTGAAGCTTTCTTT. The rearrangement uses TRBV19 and TRBJ1-1, with TRBD1 identical over 11 bases. The CDR3 is made up of 15 amino acids. The junction had 8 bases not matched to a gene; V was cut back by 5 bases and J by 6 bases. Germline V CDR1 and CDR2: LNHDA, SQIVND (reference sequence).

J is TRBJ2-1 and V is TRBV28; 10 nucleotides line up with TRBD2. The CDR3 is made up of 16 amino acids. The germline gives CDR1 MDHEN, CDR2 SYDVKM. V was clipped by 1 base and J by 2 bases; unmatched bases: 2. The CDR3 DNA reads TGTGCCAGCAGTTTATCAGCGGGAGGGCCCTACAATGAGCAGTTCTTC. Its protein product is CASSLSAGGPYNEQFF. The variable domain in full, with the rest retrieved from reference TRBV28 and TRBJ2-1, is DVKVTQSSRYLVKRTGEKVFLECVQDMDHENMFWYRQDPGLGLRLIYFSYDVKMKEKGDIPEGYSVSREKKERFSLILESASTNQTSMYLCASSLSAGGPYNEQFFGPGTRLTVL.

The V and J genes are TRBV7-9 and TRBJ2-7, with D hard to call. The V gene's germline CDR1 is SEHNR and CDR2 FQNEAQ (reference sequence). With 5 bases removed from V and 13 bases from J, the gap between germline ends came to 21 bases. This CDR3 contains 13 residues. The DNA for the CDR3 is TGTGCCAGCAGCCCCTCACCGCCGCGTGAAAAATACTTC. It yields the protein CASSPSPPREKYF.

The J gene is TRBJ2-7, the V gene TRBV5-1; the D gene is possibly TRBD2 (6 bases). Germline-derived CDR1 and CDR2 are SGHRS and YFSETQ. This CDR3 region has 14 residues. Trimming left V 2 bases short and J 3 bases short, with 12 bases between. DNA of the CDR3: TGCGCCAGCAGCTTTTCTAGCGATGGCTACGAGCAGTACTTC. Translated: CASSFSSDGYEQYF.

The chain is built from TRBV7-8 and TRBJ1-4; D gene unclear. Trimming pared 3 bases from V and 5 bases from J, leaving 13 bases between. The CDR3 totals 15 residues. CDR1 SGHVS and CDR2 FQNEAQ come from the germline V gene. CDR3 nucleotides: TGTGCCAGCAGCTTCGAGGTCAGAAGAAATGAAAAACTGTTTTTT. It yields the protein CASSFEVRRNEKLFF.

CDR3 DNA: TGCGCCAGCAGCCAAGATCGTTGGACACCTACTTCACCCCTCCACTTT. It specifies CASSQDRWTPTSPLHF. The chain couples TRBV4-3 to TRBJ1-6; TRBD1 is a possible D gene (5 bases). The V end was cut by 0 bases, the J end by 9 bases, with 15 bases between. Per germline, CDR1 LGHNA and CDR2 YSLEER. The CDR3 loop spans 16 amino acids.

The chain employs TRBV25-1 and TRBJ1-3; perhaps TRBD1 as D (5 bases). This CDR3 contains 14 residues. The ends were cut back, 6 bases at V and 2 bases at J, with 11 bases in the middle. Germline V CDR1 and CDR2: MGHDK, SYGVNS. CDR3 protein: CASSMGEAGNTIYF. The CDR3 coding sequence is TGTGCCAGCAGCATGGGGGAGGCTGGAAACACCATATATTTT. The entire variable domain, with the rest obtained from reference TRBV25-1 and TRBJ1-3, is as follows: EADIYQTPRYLVIGTGKKITLECSQTMGHDKMYWYQQDPGMELHLIHYSYGVNSTEKGDLSSESTVSRIRTEHFPLTLESARPSHTSQYLCASSMGEAGNTIYFGEGSWLTVV.

The V gene is TRBV18, the J gene TRBJ1-5; D is uncertain. Germline CDR1 and CDR2: KGHSH and LQKENI. CDR3 length: 12 amino acids. The germline V and J ends were trimmed by 3 bases and 2 bases, with 2 bases remaining between them. DNA for the CDR3: TGTGCCAGCTCACCCGGCAATCAGCCCCAGCATTTT. It codes for CASSPGNQPQHF. Using reference TRBV18 and TRBJ1-5 for the parts outside the CDR3, the full variable domain is NAGVMQNPRHLVRRRGQEARLRCSPMKGHSHVYWYRQLPEEGLKFMVYLQKENIIDESGMPKERFSAEFPKEGPSILRIQQVVRGDSAAYFCASSPGNQPQHFGDGTRLSIL.

This chain joins TRBV4-1 and TRBJ2-5; TRBD2 aligns across 7 bases. This CDR3 comprises 15 residues. J gave up 2 bases and V 1 base, and 4 bases lay outside the gene matches. Germline CDR1 is MGHRA and CDR2 is YSYEKL. CDR3 coding DNA: TGCGCCAGCAGCCAAGGTCCAGCGGGGCAAGAGACCCAGTACTTC. It codes for CASSQGPAGQETQYF.